These 19 T cell receptor beta chains share one sample of origin, sequenced in a study of blood T cell repertoires in COVID-19. This table comes from immunoSEQ multiplex PCR, and its TCRdb copy is limited to in-frame clones, with some not included. The sample includes about 250,000 clones, roughly four fifths of them seen just once. The source material was peripheral blood. These receptors were obtained from a man older than 75 with acute or convalescent COVID-19.

The chain couples TRBV2 to TRBJ1-3, with 7 positions matching TRBD1. Germline CDR1 and CDR2: SNHLY and FYNNEI. Trimming took 8 bases from V and 6 from J; bases not matched to a gene: 4. The CDR3 is 12 amino acids. CDR3 sequence (DNA): TGTGCCAGCGGCAGGGGGGCAAACACCATATATTTT. This encodes CASGRGANTIYF.

In DNA, the CDR3 is TGCGCCAGCAGCGCTTCCGGGAACTCTGGAAACACCATATATTTT. Protein product: CASSASGNSGNTIYF. The V gene is TRBV5-1, the J gene TRBJ1-3; D not certain. The V and J ends lost 4 bases and 0 bases respectively, with 11 bases between them. There are 15 residues in the CDR3. Germline V CDR1 and CDR2: SGHRS, YFSETQ.

The chain uses TRBV28 and TRBJ1-1; D is ambiguous. This CDR3 contains 15 residues. Trimming removed 5 bases from V and 0 bases from J, with 13 bases in between. Germline V gene data show CDR1 as MDHEN and CDR2 as SYDVKM. DNA for the CDR3: TGTGCCAGCAGTACGGGGTCGGCAGTGAACACTGAAGCTTTCTTT. Encoded protein: CASSTGSAVNTEAFF.

This clone was observed a few times. The chain combines TRBV24-1 with TRBJ1-2, with TRBD1 identical over 9 bases. CDR1 KGHDR and CDR2 SFDVKD come from the germline V gene. The CDR3 loop spans 15 amino acids. V was pared by 3 bases and J by 7 bases, with 8 bases of the junction left unmatched. The CDR3 nucleotides are TGTGCCACCAGTGATACCGGGACAGGGCAAAGTGGCTACACCTTC. Its translation: CATSDTGTGQSGYTF.

This clone came up a few times. The chain couples TRBV11-2 to TRBJ2-3, with D perhaps TRBD2 (6 bases). The CDR3 runs 16 residues. V lost 1 base to trimming and J lost 2 bases, with 13 bases between them. Per the germline V gene, CDR1 is SGHAT and CDR2 is FQNNGV. The CDR3: CASSLVRGGLTDTQYF. CDR3 DNA sequence: TGTGCCAGCAGCTTAGTCCGGGGAGGACTCACAGATACGCAGTATTTT.

This chain joins TRBV5-6 and TRBJ2-3; 9 bases are shared with TRBD1. After removal of 0 bases from V and 3 bases from J, the junction contained 11 bases not matched to a gene. This CDR3 is built from 18 residues. Germline V gene lookup returns CDR1 SGHDT and CDR2 YYEEEE. This CDR3 reads CASSLAISTGGGTDTQYF. CDR3 in DNA: TGTGCCAGCAGCTTGGCCATATCGACAGGGGGAGGGACAGATACGCAGTATTTT. The full variable domain, completed using reference TRBV5-6 and TRBJ2-3, is DAGVTQSPTHLIKTRGQQVTLRCSPKSGHDTVSWYQQALGQGPQFIFQYYEEEERQRGNFPDRFSGHQFPNYSSELNVNALLLGDSALYLCASSLAISTGGGTDTQYFGPGTRLTVL.

This clone was seen a single time. The rearrangement links TRBV11-1 to TRBJ2-1; 14 positions match TRBD2. V trimming: 6 bases; J trimming: 9 bases; junction bases outside the gene matches: 7. Germline V gene sequence: CDR1 SGHAT, CDR2 FQDESV (reference sequence). The CDR3 extends over 15 amino acids. The CDR3 DNA is TGTGCCAGCAGTATTGGGACTAGCGGGAGTAGTGAGCAGTTCTTC. Translating it yields CASSIGTSGSSEQFF.

The rearrangement uses TRBV27 and TRBJ2-3; 9 nucleotides agree with TRBD1. V shed 4 bases, J shed 4 bases, and the junction held 3 bases outside the gene matches. Germline assignment: CDR1 MNHEY and CDR2 SMNVEV (reference sequence). The CDR3 runs to 14 residues. This CDR3 reads CASSWGQGADTQYF. Here the CDR3 DNA reads TGTGCCAGCAGTTGGGGACAGGGTGCAGATACGCAGTATTTT.

This chain joins TRBV6-5 and TRBJ1-6, with 7 bases fitting TRBD1. The CDR3 consists of 16 residues. Trimming cost V 4 bases and J 9 bases; bases outside gene matches: 12. Germline V gives CDR1 MNHEY, CDR2 SVGAGI. Here the CDR3 reads CASSSPRQGITSPLHF. The CDR3 nucleotides read TGTGCCAGCAGTTCCCCAAGACAGGGAATAACTTCACCCCTCCACTTT.

The V gene is TRBV12-5, the J gene TRBJ2-2; tentative D call: TRBD1 (5 bases). Germline CDR1 LGHNT, CDR2 FRNRAP. V shed 7 bases and J shed 7 bases, with 13 bases lying between them. The CDR3 loop spans 13 amino acids. The CDR3 loop reads CASAGSEVGELFF. CDR3 DNA: TGTGCTAGTGCAGGGTCAGAGGTCGGGGAGCTGTTTTTT.

The V gene is TRBV28, the J gene TRBJ2-2, with 7 bases lining up with TRBD1. The CDR3 loop spans 15 amino acids. Germline loops: CDR1 MDHEN, CDR2 SYDVKM. V trimming: 6 bases; J trimming: 1 base; junction bases outside the gene matches: 5. The CDR3 spells CASRKQGWNTGELFF. CDR3 nucleotides: TGTGCCAGCAGAAAACAGGGGTGGAACACCGGGGAGCTGTTTTTT.

This sequence joins TRBV28 and TRBJ1-5; no firm D call. This CDR3 is 16 amino acids long. V was shortened by 3 bases and J by 0 bases, with 12 bases between the two germline ends. The germline V gene has CDR1 MDHEN and CDR2 SYDVKM. In nucleotides, the CDR3 is TGTGCCAGCAGTTTCGTTCGGAGATTTAGCAATCAGCCCCAGCATTTT. Amino acid sequence: CASSFVRRFSNQPQHF.

The gene calls are TRBV30 and TRBJ1-2; D is ambiguous. The V end lost 4 bases, the J end lost 8 bases, and 14 bases lay between the germline ends. Germline-derived CDR1 and CDR2 are GTSNPN and SVGIG (reference sequence). The CDR3 loop spans 12 amino acids. The CDR3 is CAWNDGGYGYTF. CDR3 nucleotides: TGTGCCTGGAATGATGGCGGCTACGGCTACACCTTC.

The chain joins TRBV12-3 or TRBV12-4 to TRBJ1-5, with 8 bases matching TRBD1. The CDR3 runs to 12 residues. With V trimmed by 10 bases and J by 7 bases, 6 bases remained unmatched. The CDR3, as DNA: TGTGCCACCACAGGGGGGGGCCAGCCCCAGCATTTT. Translating it yields CATTGGGQPQHF.

V is TRBV6-1 and J is TRBJ1-1; 7 nucleotides align to TRBD1. V lost 7 bases, J lost 5 bases, and 10 bases stayed unmatched. The V gene's germline CDR1 is MNHNS and CDR2 SASEGT. The CDR3 extends over 14 amino acids. CDR3 amino acids: CASTSRQGGTEAFF. CDR3 in DNA: TGTGCCAGCACTTCCCGACAGGGAGGAACTGAAGCTTTCTTT.

The rearrangement uses TRBV27 and TRBJ2-1; 8 nucleotides agree with TRBD1. There are 15 residues in the CDR3. The V segment lost 7 bases and the J segment 4 bases; nucleotides outside the gene matches: 9. The germline gives CDR1 MNHEY, CDR2 SMNVEV (reference sequence). The CDR3 coding sequence is TGTGCCAGCACAGGACGGGACAGGCGATACAATGAGCAGTTCTTC. This codes for CASTGRDRRYNEQFF.

The rearrangement joins TRBV7-2 to TRBJ2-1; D gene ambiguous. V was pared by 5 bases and J by 10 bases, with 12 bases between. Per germline, CDR1 SGHTA and CDR2 FQGNSA. The CDR3 sequence is 12 residues long. The CDR3 DNA reads TGTGCCAGCAGCCTAACTATCGAGGAGCAGTTCTTC. Protein product: CASSLTIEEQFF.

V gene TRBV28 combines with J gene TRBJ2-5, with D possibly TRBD2 on 6 matching bases. Between the trimmed V and J ends, which lost 2 bases and 7 bases, there was a span of 11 bases. CDR1 is MDHEN, CDR2 SYDVKM, per germline. This CDR3 is 13 amino acids long. CDR3 sequence reads: CASSLSRRGTQYF. In DNA, the CDR3 is TGTGCCAGCAGTTTAAGCAGGAGGGGGACCCAGTACTTC.

V and J are TRBV5-6 and TRBJ1-2, with a weak D call TRBD1 (6 bases). The CDR3 loop spans 12 amino acids. Germline CDR1 reads SGHDT; CDR2 reads YYEEEE. Trimming pared 4 bases from V and 8 bases from J, leaving 12 bases between. The CDR3 is CASSTSQGGYTF. The CDR3 DNA follows: TGTGCCAGCAGCACAAGCCAGGGGGGCTACACCTTC.